Each of the 8 T cell receptor beta chains below was sequenced from the same sample in a study of cytotoxic CD8 clonotypes in ibrutinib-treated CLL (dated by TCRdb to the early 2020s). To prepare the library, the immunoSEQ multiplex PCR assay was applied. Imported from immuneACCESS, the table was reduced by TCRdb to in-frame sequences with V and J called. These copies leave out some clones; in studies compared against another copy, an unresolved V gene accounts for under half, and the cause of the remainder is not known. The sample has roughly 250,000 clones on record, 70% of them singletons. The ten largest clones add up to approximately 15% of the sample. What this sample's time point label stands for: 24 months on ibrutinib. Sequences were derived from PBMCs, sampled after 24 months of ibrutinib treatment. These receptors were collected from a human donor with chronic lymphocytic leukemia.

V usage is TRBV10-3 and J usage is TRBJ2-7; 7 nucleotides agree with TRBD2. V was pared by 8 bases and J by 7 bases, with 17 bases of the junction left unmatched. Germline lookup yields CDR1 ENHRY and CDR2 SYGVKD. The CDR3 totals 15 residues. CDR3 nucleotide sequence: TGTGCCATCTCGTCGGCTAGCGGAGAACCTAGGGAGCAGTACTTC. Residues: CAISSASGEPREQYF.

V is TRBV5-6 and J is TRBJ2-4; TRBD1 agrees at 7 bases. Looked up from germline, CDR1 is SGHDT and CDR2 is YYEEEE. This CDR3 region has 15 residues. V shed 4 bases and J 7 bases; nucleotides not matched to a gene: 11. The CDR3 DNA is TGTGCCAGCAGCCCCCAGACAGGGATAAGGAACATTCAGTACTTC. Amino acids: CASSPQTGIRNIQYF. The entire variable domain, with the rest obtained from reference TRBV5-6 and TRBJ2-4, is as follows: DAGVTQSPTHLIKTRGQQVTLRCSPKSGHDTVSWYQQALGQGPQFIFQYYEEEERQRGNFPDRFSGHQFPNYSSELNVNALLLGDSALYLCASSPQTGIRNIQYFGAGTRLSVL.

The J gene is TRBJ1-2, the V gene TRBV19; 7 bases are shared with TRBD1. The CDR3 is 14 residues long. The V gene's germline CDR1 is LNHDA and CDR2 SQIVND (reference sequence). The V and J ends lost 3 bases and 5 bases, in that order; junction bases with no gene match: 6. The CDR3 region has the DNA TGTGCCAGTAGTATGAAGGGGGCCGGGTATGGCTACACCTTC. Encoded protein: CASSMKGAGYGYTF.

The chain carries TRBV15 and TRBJ2-3, with D possibly being TRBD1 (6 bases). This CDR3 contains 14 residues. From germline, CDR1 is LNHNV and CDR2 YYDKDF (reference sequence). V was clipped by 5 bases and J by 2 bases, with 11 bases between them. The CDR3 loop is CATSPEGDTDTQYF. CDR3 nucleotide sequence: TGTGCCACCAGCCCAGAGGGGGACACAGATACGCAGTATTTT.

The chain employs TRBV19 and TRBJ2-1; a possible D gene is TRBD1 (6 bases). V lost 1 base, J lost 2 bases, and 12 bases lay in between. This CDR3 has 16 residues. Germline lookup yields CDR1 LNHDA and CDR2 SQIVND (reference sequence). CDR3 sequence: CASSIAQGGAYNEQFF. CDR3 DNA: TGTGCCAGTAGTATAGCCCAAGGGGGTGCCTACAATGAGCAGTTCTTC.

This clone came up a few times. The chain is built from TRBV28 and TRBJ2-1, with 8 bases that match TRBD2. The germline gives CDR1 MDHEN, CDR2 SYDVKM. Unmatched junction bases numbered 6, after V lost 5 bases and J lost 6 bases. This CDR3 comprises 14 residues. The chain's CDR3 is CASSPAGAGNEQFF. The CDR3 nucleotides are TGTGCCAGCAGTCCAGCGGGAGCGGGCAATGAGCAGTTCTTC.

The rearrangement joins TRBV30 to TRBJ2-7, with D perhaps given as TRBD1 or TRBD2 (6 bases each). V lost 3 bases to trimming and J lost 3 bases, with 18 bases between them. Germline V CDR1 and CDR2: GTSNPN, SVGIG (reference sequence). The CDR3 contains 15 residues. The CDR3 DNA is TGTGCCTGGAGGGGGGGCCCCGTGGCGCTCTACGAGCAGTACTTC. Amino acid sequence: CAWRGGPVALYEQYF. The whole variable domain, remainder taken from reference TRBV30 and TRBJ2-7, is SQTIHQWPATLVQPVGSPLSLECTVEGTSNPNLYWYRQAAGRGLQLLFYSVGIGQISSEVPQNLSASRPQDRQFILSSKKLLLSDSGFYLCAWRGGPVALYEQYFGPGTRLTVT.

J is TRBJ1-5 and V is TRBV21-1; no check of the table's D call, TRBD1, against the DNA was made. TRBV21-1 is flagged as a pseudogene. The CDR3 totals 19 residues. The CDR3 reads CASIGNIRDSSFSNQPQHF. CDR3 bases: TGTGCCAGCATAGGGAACATACGGGACAGCAGCTTTAGCAATCAGCCCCAGCATTTT.